These 30 T cell receptor beta chains share one sample of origin, sequenced in a study of long-term antiretroviral therapy in people with HIV. It was version v3.0 of the immunoSEQ assay that was run at survey level. Some clones are missing from TCRdb's copy, which holds only in-frame ones; the method was immunoSEQ multiplex PCR. The sample records 21,000 or so clones, roughly 85% being singletons. Specimen: unsorted PBMCs, collected at the start of antiretroviral therapy. The receptors shown here come from a man between 50 and 59 years old with HIV.

The V gene is TRBV28, the J gene TRBJ1-5, with a possible D match to TRBD1 (5 bases). V lost 10 bases, J lost 9 bases, and 19 bases lay in between. Germline V gene lookup returns CDR1 MDHEN and CDR2 SYDVKM. The CDR3 consists of 13 residues. The CDR3 loop reads CATQSNFGGPQHF. The CDR3 DNA reads as TGTGCCACCCAAAGTAACTTCGGGGGGCCCCAGCATTTT.

This rearrangement joins TRBV28 to TRBJ2-3, with D perhaps matching TRBD1 or TRBD2 (6 bases each). V was cut by 3 bases and J by 3 bases, with 13 bases left in between. The CDR3 consists of 15 residues. Per germline, CDR1 MDHEN and CDR2 SYDVKM. In DNA, the CDR3 is TGTGCCAGCAGTTTTGGTGGGGGGCAAACAGATACGCAGTATTTT. Translating it yields CASSFGGGQTDTQYF.

About this clone: Germline is not matched at one junction end, which may reflect a read error. The chain has TRBV28 and TRBJ1-1, with a possible D match to TRBD1 (6 bases). The CDR3 consists of 15 residues. CDR1 and CDR2 (germline): MDHEN, SYDVKM. The CDR3 DNA sequence: TGTGCCAGCAGCTCGGAGGGACAACCGAACACTGAGGCTTTCTTT. Encoded protein: CASSSEGQPNTEAFF.

This clone was found a few times. The chain uses TRBV5-1 and TRBJ1-3; no clear D gene. The CDR3 sequence is 13 residues long. In germline, CDR1 is SGHRS, CDR2 YFSETQ. V was trimmed by 7 bases and J by 2 bases, leaving 10 bases between them. The CDR3 nucleotides are TGCGCCAGCGCCACATCCGCTGGAAACACCATATATTTT. Its translation is CASATSAGNTIYF.

The rearrangement links TRBV7-6 to TRBJ2-2; perhaps TRBD2 as D (6 bases). The CDR3 has 15 amino acids. Germline values: CDR1 SGHVS, CDR2 FNYEAQ. V lost 3 bases, J lost 3 bases, and 11 bases lay in between. In DNA, the CDR3 is TGTGCCAGCAGCTTTGGGGGGAGAGACACCGGGGAGCTGTTTTTT. Amino acids: CASSFGGRDTGELFF.

This clone was observed once. The chain joins TRBV2 to TRBJ2-7; 13 bases align to TRBD2. Germline values: CDR1 SNHLY, CDR2 FYNNEI. The CDR3 covers 15 residues. V shed 6 bases, J shed 5 bases, and the junction held 7 bases outside the gene matches. CDR3 sequence: CASRATSGRAHEQYF. The CDR3 nucleotides are TGTGCCAGCAGGGCCACTAGCGGGAGGGCCCACGAGCAGTACTTC.

The chain uses TRBV7-2 and TRBJ1-3; tentatively, D is TRBD1 (6 bases). CDR1 and CDR2 (germline): SGHTA, FQGNSA. Trimming left V 0 bases short and J 2 bases short, with 17 bases between. The CDR3 consists of 18 residues. In nucleotides, the CDR3 is TGTGCCAGCAGCTTAGCTGGGGGCGCGCGATTAACTGGAAACACCATATATTTT. Encoded protein: CASSLAGGARLTGNTIYF.

This clone was seen more than once but under ten times. J is TRBJ1-2 and V is TRBV6-4; possible D gene TRBD1, 5 bases. The CDR3 runs to 13 residues. The germline V gene has CDR1 MRHNA and CDR2 SNTAGT. The V and J ends lost 4 bases and 8 bases respectively, with 14 bases between them. The CDR3 spells CASSVRWGEGYTF. The CDR3 bases are TGTGCCAGCAGTGTGCGTTGGGGGGAAGGCTACACCTTC.

The CDR3 is CASSAPGDEIAYEQYF. The CDR3 DNA sequence: TGTGCCAGCAGTGCGCCTGGGGACGAAATCGCCTACGAGCAGTACTTC. The chain uses TRBV6-1 and TRBJ2-7; either TRBD1 or TRBD2 may supply D (5 bases each). V was shortened by 4 bases and J by 2 bases, with 18 bases between the two germline ends. Germline assignment: CDR1 MNHNS and CDR2 SASEGT. The CDR3 is 16 residues long.

The chain joins TRBV19 to TRBJ2-5; D uncertain. Trimming cost V 7 bases and J 5 bases, with 14 bases left between them. Germline V gene lookup returns CDR1 LNHDA and CDR2 SQIVND (reference sequence). The CDR3 totals 13 residues. CDR3 sequence: CASNQRRWETQYF. The CDR3 bases are TGTGCCAGTAACCAGAGGAGATGGGAGACCCAGTACTTC.

This chain links TRBV28 with TRBJ2-3; possibly TRBD2 for D (5 bases). Germline V gene data show CDR1 as MDHEN and CDR2 as SYDVKM. The CDR3 loop spans 18 amino acids. Between the trimmed V and J ends, which lost 6 bases and 3 bases, there was a span of 25 bases. The CDR3 DNA reads TGTGCCAGCAGCCCCGCGGGCTTCTATGGGTCGAGTACAGATACGCAGTATTTT. Its protein is CASSPAGFYGSSTDTQYF.

The genes are TRBV7-2 and TRBJ1-6; 9 bases are shared with TRBD1. This CDR3 comprises 16 residues. With V trimmed by 8 bases and J by 0 bases, 5 bases remained unmatched. The germline CDR1 and CDR2 sequences are SGHTA and FQGNSA. The CDR3 loop is CASVGTGSSYNSPLHF. DNA of the CDR3: TGTGCCAGCGTTGGGACAGGGAGCTCCTATAATTCACCCCTCCACTTT.

V gene TRBV28 combines with J gene TRBJ2-3; 11 bases are a match to TRBD1. The length of the CDR3 is 16 residues. Unmatched junction bases numbered 10, after V lost 7 bases and J lost 4 bases. Germline CDR1 and CDR2: MDHEN and SYDVKM. The CDR3 DNA reads as TGTGCCAGCATTAAATGGGACAGGGGGTTACCAGATACGCAGTATTTT. Its protein is CASIKWDRGLPDTQYF. The whole variable domain, filled in from reference TRBV28 and TRBJ2-3, reads DVKVTQSSRYLVKRTGEKVFLECVQDMDHENMFWYRQDPGLGLRLIYFSYDVKMKEKGDIPEGYSVSREKKERFSLILESASTNQTSMYLCASIKWDRGLPDTQYFGPGTRLTVL.

The chain uses TRBV6-5 and TRBJ2-2; no clear D. Germline V gene sequence: CDR1 MNHEY, CDR2 SVGAGI. The CDR3 spans 13 residues. Trimming cost V 2 bases and J 6 bases, with 7 bases left between them. The CDR3 reads CASSYTGAGELFF. The CDR3 DNA sequence: TGTGCCAGCAGTTACACCGGTGCCGGGGAGCTGTTTTTT.

The chain recombines TRBV29-1 with TRBJ2-7; D is perhaps TRBD1 (6 bases). V gave up 6 bases and J gave up 2 bases, with 11 bases separating them. This CDR3 contains 12 residues. The V gene's germline CDR1 is SQVTM and CDR2 ANQGSEA. CDR3 DNA: TGCAGCGTACGGGACACCACCTACGAGCAGTACTTC. The encoded protein is CSVRDTTYEQYF.

V and J are TRBV30 and TRBJ2-5; 8 bases are a match to TRBD2. In germline, CDR1 is GTSNPN, CDR2 SVGIG (reference sequence). The CDR3 totals 14 residues. V lost 3 bases to trimming and J lost 4 bases; unmatched junction nucleotides: 7. CDR3 DNA sequence: TGTGCCTGGAGGTCCGGGAGGGCCCTAGAGACCCAGTACTTC. Protein product: CAWRSGRALETQYF. The variable domain in full, completed from reference TRBV30 and TRBJ2-5, reads SQTIHQWPATLVQPVGSPLSLECTVEGTSNPNLYWYRQAAGRGLQLLFYSVGIGQISSEVPQNLSASRPQDRQFILSSKKLLLSDSGFYLCAWRSGRALETQYFGPGTRLLVL.

The chain is built from TRBV5-1 and TRBJ1-2; 9 bases line up with TRBD1. The length of the CDR3 is 14 residues. From germline, CDR1 is SGHRS and CDR2 YFSETQ. Trimming took 1 base from V and 7 from J; bases not matched to a gene: 5. CDR3 sequence (DNA): TGCGCCAGCAGCTTGACAGGGGGCTCTGGTGGCTACACCTTC. Its translation: CASSLTGGSGGYTF. The variable domain in full, completed from reference TRBV5-1 and TRBJ1-2, reads KAGVTQTPRYLIKTRGQQVTLSCSPISGHRSVSWYQQTPGQGLQFLFEYFSETQRNKGNFPGRFSGRQFSNSRSEMNVSTLELGDSALYLCASSLTGGSGGYTFGSGTRLTVV.

This clone has just one count. The V and J genes are TRBV9 and TRBJ1-1; D gene ambiguous. V lost 0 bases to trimming and J lost 0 bases, with 12 bases between them. The germline V gene encodes CDR1 SGDLS and CDR2 YYNGEE. CDR3 size: 16 residues. The CDR3 coding sequence is TGTGCCAGCAGCGTAGGCGGAACCGATATGAACACTGAAGCTTTCTTT. It encodes CASSVGGTDMNTEAFF.

This sequence joins TRBV15 and TRBJ1-2, with D perhaps matching TRBD1 (5 bases). V was clipped by 0 bases and J by 0 bases, with 11 bases between them. The CDR3 extends over 16 amino acids. Germline values: CDR1 LNHNV, CDR2 YYDKDF (reference sequence). The CDR3 region is CATSRDLGEPNYGYTF. The CDR3 bases are TGTGCCACCAGCAGAGATTTAGGGGAACCTAACTATGGCTACACCTTC.

This chain connects TRBV5-5 to TRBJ1-2; 8 nucleotides line up with TRBD1. CDR3 length: 19 residues. Trimming cost V 0 bases and J 0 bases; bases outside gene matches: 13. Germline V CDR1 and CDR2: SGHKS, YYEKEE (reference sequence). The CDR3 sequence is CASSLGSGQGQSTNYGYTF. The CDR3 DNA sequence: TGTGCCAGCAGCTTGGGAAGTGGACAGGGACAGTCTACTAACTATGGCTACACCTTC.

This clone was recorded once. V and J are TRBV2 and TRBJ1-4, with TRBD1 matching 8 bases. V shed 4 bases and J 8 bases; nucleotides not matched to a gene: 6. Germline lookup yields CDR1 SNHLY and CDR2 FYNNEI. The CDR3 is 14 amino acids. The CDR3 spells CASSADRGDEKLFF. The CDR3 region has the DNA TGTGCCAGCAGTGCTGACAGGGGAGACGAAAAACTGTTTTTT.

The V gene is TRBV2, the J gene TRBJ2-7; 10 bases line up with TRBD2. Trimming at V came to 11 bases and at J to 0 bases, leaving 13 bases not matched to a gene. CDR3 size: 16 residues. Per the germline V gene, CDR1 is SNHLY and CDR2 is FYNNEI. CDR3: CAWWLAGEPFSYEQYF. In nucleotides, the CDR3 is TGTGCCTGGTGGCTAGCGGGAGAGCCCTTCTCCTACGAGCAGTACTTC. Full variable domain (remainder filled in from reference TRBV2 and TRBJ2-7): EPEVTQTPSHQVTQMGQEVILRCVPISNHLYFYWYRQILGQKVEFLVSFYNNEISEKSEIFDDQFSVERPDGSNFTLKIRSTKLEDSAMYFCAWWLAGEPFSYEQYFGPGTRLTVT.

The V and J genes are TRBV5-6 and TRBJ2-7, with 8 bases identical to TRBD1. This CDR3 spans 15 amino acids. V shed 3 bases and J 4 bases; nucleotides not matched to a gene: 9. Germline CDR1 reads SGHDT; CDR2 reads YYEEEE. CDR3 protein: CASSSTGGWDYEQYF. CDR3 DNA: TGTGCCAGCAGCTCAACAGGGGGATGGGATTACGAGCAGTACTTC.

The V gene is TRBV28, the J gene TRBJ2-6; D ambiguous. Looked up from germline, CDR1 is MDHEN and CDR2 is SYDVKM. The CDR3 is made up of 16 amino acids. The V gene lost 2 bases and the J gene lost 1 base, with 9 bases spanning the gap. In nucleotides, the CDR3 is TGTGCCAGCAGTTTAGTCTTGATTTCTGGGGCCAACGTCCTGACTTTC. This gives the protein CASSLVLISGANVLTF. The full variable domain, with the rest looked up from reference TRBV28 and TRBJ2-6, is DVKVTQSSRYLVKRTGEKVFLECVQDMDHENMFWYRQDPGLGLRLIYFSYDVKMKEKGDIPEGYSVSREKKERFSLILESASTNQTSMYLCASSLVLISGANVLTFGAGSRLTVL.

This chain uses TRBV28 with TRBJ2-1; 13 nucleotides align to TRBD2. This CDR3 contains 16 residues. The V gene's germline CDR1 is MDHEN and CDR2 SYDVKM. After removal of 5 bases from V and 8 bases from J, the junction contained 9 bases not matched to a gene. CDR3 amino acids: CASSPPGLAGKDEQFF. For the CDR3, the DNA is TGTGCCAGCAGTCCCCCGGGACTAGCGGGAAAGGATGAGCAGTTCTTC.

The CDR3 loop is CASSAARSSTDTQYF. In nucleotides, the CDR3 is TGTGCCAGCAGCGCCGCGCGGTCTAGCACAGATACGCAGTATTTT. The chain combines TRBV7-9 with TRBJ2-3; D ambiguous. The V gene's germline CDR1 is SEHNR and CDR2 FQNEAQ (reference sequence). V was pared by 5 bases and J by 0 bases, with 12 bases between. CDR3 length equals 15 residues.

The chain has TRBV7-9 and TRBJ2-1; no reliable D call. The CDR3 contains 13 residues. Germline loops: CDR1 SEHNR, CDR2 FQNEAQ (reference sequence). The germline V and J ends were trimmed by 0 bases and 6 bases, with 6 bases remaining between them. CDR3 region: CASSLAPSNEQFF. CDR3 bases: TGTGCCAGCAGCTTAGCCCCTTCCAATGAGCAGTTCTTC.

The chain employs TRBV7-2 and TRBJ1-6; D is unresolved. The germline gives CDR1 SGHTA, CDR2 FQGNSA. V shed 4 bases and J shed 8 bases, with 6 bases lying between them. The CDR3 has 12 residues. The CDR3, as DNA: TGTGCCAGCAGCTCCATCCATTCACCCCTCCACTTT. Translating gives CASSSIHSPLHF. Full variable domain (missing parts from reference TRBV7-2 and TRBJ1-6): GAGVSQSPSNKVTEKGKDVELRCDPISGHTALYWYRQSLGQGLEFLIYFQGNSAPDKSGLPSDRFSAERTGGSVSTLTIQRTQQEDSAVYLCASSSIHSPLHFGNGTRLTVT.

The genes are TRBV6-4 and TRBJ2-1; possibly TRBD2 for D (6 bases). Germline CDR1 reads MRHNA; CDR2 reads SNTAGT. The CDR3 runs 14 residues. Trimming stripped 9 bases from V and 10 bases from J, with 22 bases between. Written as DNA, the CDR3 is TGTGCCAGTGGAGAAACGGGAGAGGCGAAAGAGCAGTTCTTC. It yields the protein CASGETGEAKEQFF.

The V and J genes are TRBV7-3 and TRBJ2-3, with D possibly being TRBD2 (5 bases). V was pared by 1 base and J by 3 bases, with 8 bases between. Germline lookup yields CDR1 SGHTA and CDR2 FQGTGA. The CDR3 has 14 residues. This CDR3 is CASSLIGKTDTQYF. In DNA, the CDR3 is TGTGCCAGCAGCTTAATCGGGAAGACAGATACGCAGTATTTT.